The 21 T cell receptor beta chains below were found in one sample sequenced in a study of beta chain features in type 1 diabetes. Reverse transcription of all isolated RNA meant that expressed TCRB transcripts were sequenced. Measured with immunoSEQ multiplex PCR; TCRdb has only the in-frame clones, and not every one. The repertoire holds approximately 170,000 clones, with approximately 9% as singletons. Sequencing was performed on central memory CD4+ T cells from blood. Receptors originate from a woman in her late teens or twenties in good health.

This clone came up a few times. This chain connects TRBV7-2 to TRBJ1-5; 9 bases match TRBD1. CDR3 length equals 13 residues. Germline V gives CDR1 SGHTA, CDR2 FQGNSA. J lost 6 bases, V lost 4 bases, and 1 base had no gene match. CDR3 coding DNA: TGTGCCAGCAGCTCACAGGGGGCTCAGCCCCAGCATTTT. It codes for CASSSQGAQPQHF.

This clone was seen only a few times. V usage is TRBV29-1 and J usage is TRBJ1-1; no definite D call. The ends were cut back, 2 bases at V and 11 bases at J, with 18 bases in the middle. Germline CDR1 is SQVTM and CDR2 is ANQGSEA. This CDR3 region has 13 residues. The CDR3 sequence is CSVETTQRGWAFF. CDR3 in DNA: TGCAGCGTTGAAACCACCCAGAGAGGGTGGGCTTTCTTT.

J is TRBJ1-1 and V is TRBV14, with 7 bases lining up with TRBD1. Unmatched junction bases numbered 10, after V lost 4 bases and J lost 11 bases. CDR3 length: 13 amino acids. Germline CDR1 is SGHDN and CDR2 is FVKESK. In DNA form, the CDR3 reads TGTGCCAGCAGCCTTTCGACAGGGCAGTCTGCTTTCTTT. This encodes CASSLSTGQSAFF.

The table lists this clone with a few counts. This chain links TRBV6-1 with TRBJ1-3; D unresolved. The CDR3 is made up of 15 amino acids. V shed 5 bases and J shed 1 base, with 12 bases lying between them. Germline V gene lookup returns CDR1 MNHNS and CDR2 SASEGT. The CDR3 coding sequence is TGTGCCAGCAGTCCACCGGCGGGGTCTGGAAACACCATATATTTT. Translation: CASSPPAGSGNTIYF.

The chain links TRBV4-1 to TRBJ2-5; 13 nucleotides match TRBD2. CDR3 size: 15 residues. The V and J ends lost 4 bases and 4 bases, in that order; junction bases with no gene match: 3. Germline CDR1 is MGHRA and CDR2 is YSYEKL. CDR3 region: CASSRGLAGSETQYF. The CDR3 coding sequence is TGCGCCAGCAGCCGGGGACTAGCGGGATCAGAGACCCAGTACTTC.

This clone turned up a few times. The V and J genes are TRBV11-2 and TRBJ1-1; D call uncertain. The CDR3 spans 14 residues. CDR1 and CDR2 from the germline V gene are SGHAT and FQNNGV. Trimming took off 3 bases at V and 7 bases at J, with 15 bases between the two ends. Written as DNA, the CDR3 is TGTGCCAGCAGCTTCCGCCCCGGAGGAGGTGAAGCTTTCTTT. It encodes CASSFRPGGGEAFF.

This clone came up a few times. The gene calls are TRBV5-1 and TRBJ2-1; perhaps TRBD1 as D (6 bases). Trimming left V 3 bases short and J 5 bases short, with 6 bases between. This CDR3 is built from 12 residues. Germline V gene data show CDR1 as SGHRS and CDR2 as YFSETQ. The CDR3 protein is CASSWDNNEQFF. The CDR3 nucleotides are TGCGCCAGCAGCTGGGACAACAATGAGCAGTTCTTC.

The chain is built from TRBV4-1 and TRBJ2-5; 8 bases are shared with TRBD2. Per germline, CDR1 MGHRA and CDR2 YSYEKL. The CDR3 has 18 amino acids. Germline trimming cut 2 bases from V and 3 bases from J; bases unmatched to any gene: 14. CDR3 nucleotides: TGCGCCAGCAGCCAATCGAGAGCGGGAGCTCCGGGAGAAGAGACCCAGTACTTC. It encodes CASSQSRAGAPGEETQYF.

This clone was detected only a few times. J is TRBJ2-2 and V is TRBV18, with a tentative D call TRBD1 (5 bases). CDR3 length: 15 residues. V lost 2 bases to trimming and J lost 1 base, with 8 bases between them. The V gene's germline CDR1 is KGHSH and CDR2 LQKENI. CDR3 residues: CASSPGRVNTGELFF. CDR3 bases: TGTGCCAGCTCACCAGGCAGGGTGAACACCGGGGAGCTGTTTTTT.

This clone was found a few times. The gene calls are TRBV11-3 and TRBJ1-1; D is undetermined. The CDR3 runs 14 residues. V was pared by 2 bases and J by 10 bases, with 17 bases between. Germline values: CDR1 SGHNT, CDR2 YENEEA. The CDR3 DNA follows: TGTGCCAGCAGCTTATCTTCCGTCGAACGAGGAGCTTTCTTT. It yields the protein CASSLSSVERGAFF.

The chain is built from TRBV30 and TRBJ1-4; no clear D gene. Per germline, CDR1 GTSNPN and CDR2 SVGIG (reference sequence). The V and J ends lost 3 bases and 8 bases respectively, with 13 bases between them. The CDR3 is 13 residues long. The CDR3 loop is CAWRQQVKEKLFF. The CDR3 DNA follows: TGTGCCTGGAGGCAGCAGGTGAAGGAAAAACTGTTTTTT.

The chain is built from TRBV11-2 and TRBJ2-4; D is possibly TRBD1 (5 bases). Germline V gives CDR1 SGHAT, CDR2 FQNNGV. V lost 1 base, J lost 5 bases, and 9 bases lay in between. CDR3 length: 14 amino acids. DNA of the CDR3: TGTGCCAGCAGCTTAGTGACAGCTGAAAACATTCAGTACTTC. It specifies CASSLVTAENIQYF.

This clone was observed a few times. This CDR3 is CASSLRGSGEKLFF. The CDR3 DNA sequence: TGTGCCAGCAGCTTGAGAGGGTCCGGTGAAAAACTGTTTTTT. This sequence joins TRBV5-4 and TRBJ1-4; unclear D gene. Between the trimmed V and J ends, which lost 1 base and 7 bases, there was a span of 11 bases. Germline loops: CDR1 SGHNT, CDR2 YYREEE (reference sequence). There are 14 residues in the CDR3.

This clone was counted a few times. The chain employs TRBV5-1 and TRBJ2-1; 7 bases align to TRBD2. CDR1 SGHRS and CDR2 YFSETQ come from the germline V gene. V shed 4 bases, J shed 0 bases, and the junction held 4 bases outside the gene matches. The CDR3 covers 15 residues. Here the CDR3 reads CASSPSGTSYNEQFF. The CDR3 DNA is TGCGCCAGCAGCCCAAGCGGGACCTCCTACAATGAGCAGTTCTTC. Drawing the rest from reference TRBV5-1 and TRBJ2-1, the complete variable domain is KAGVTQTPRYLIKTRGQQVTLSCSPISGHRSVSWYQQTPGQGLQFLFEYFSETQRNKGNFPGRFSGRQFSNSRSEMNVSTLELGDSALYLCASSPSGTSYNEQFFGPGTRLTVL.

The chain combines TRBV7-8 with TRBJ2-1; perhaps TRBD2 as D (6 bases). CDR1 is SGHVS, CDR2 FQNEAQ, per germline. Trimming removed 0 bases at V and 4 bases at J, with 10 bases between. The CDR3 contains 15 residues. CDR3 sequence reads: CASSLARRGYNEQFF. Written as DNA, the CDR3 is TGTGCCAGCAGCTTAGCGCGGCGGGGTTACAATGAGCAGTTCTTC.

This clone was picked up a small number of times. The sample contains more than one DNA sequence encoding this CDR3. V gene TRBV4-1 combines with J gene TRBJ2-3, with D unclear. The ends were cut back, 0 bases at V and 0 bases at J, with 7 bases in the middle. CDR3 size: 15 residues. Germline CDR1 reads MGHRA; CDR2 reads YSYEKL. CDR3 sequence: CASSQDLSSTDTQYF. For the CDR3, the DNA is TGCGCCAGCAGCCAAGATCTAAGTAGCACAGATACGCAGTATTTT.

V is TRBV9 and J is TRBJ2-1, with 8 bases that match TRBD1. The CDR3 sequence is 15 residues long. V dropped 6 bases and J dropped 4; count of bases not matched to a gene: 9. CDR1 and CDR2 (germline): SGDLS, YYNGEE. Here the CDR3 reads CASTGGPEGYNEQFF. The CDR3 nucleotides are TGTGCCAGCACAGGGGGCCCAGAGGGATACAATGAGCAGTTCTTC.

V gene TRBV2 combines with J gene TRBJ2-7; 7 nucleotides line up with TRBD1. V was clipped by 7 bases and J by 8 bases; unmatched bases: 8. This CDR3 is 12 amino acids long. CDR1 SNHLY and CDR2 FYNNEI come from the germline V gene. The CDR3 loop is CASKVSGGKQYF. The CDR3 nucleotides read TGTGCCAGCAAGGTGTCAGGGGGTAAGCAGTACTTC.

This clone has at least ten counts. This chain connects TRBV7-9 to TRBJ2-7; 9 nucleotides agree with TRBD1. Germline V gene data show CDR1 as SEHNR and CDR2 as FQNEAQ (reference sequence). J lost 5 bases, V lost 6 bases, and 11 bases had no gene match. CDR3 length: 15 amino acids. This CDR3 is CASSSANDRGNEQYF. The CDR3, as DNA: TGTGCCAGCAGTTCCGCTAATGACAGGGGGAACGAGCAGTACTTC.

CDR3 nucleotides: TGTGCCAGCAGCCCCCCCAGTCAAAACATTCAGTACTTC. Translating gives CASSPPSQNIQYF. The genes are TRBV7-2 and TRBJ2-4; D unresolved. The CDR3 extends over 13 amino acids. CDR1 is SGHTA and CDR2 is FQGNSA in the germline V gene. The V and J ends lost 5 bases and 5 bases respectively, with 10 bases between them.

A few counts support this clone. V and J are TRBV19 and TRBJ1-5, with 8 bases identical to TRBD1. Germline values: CDR1 LNHDA, CDR2 SQIVND (reference sequence). The CDR3 loop spans 15 amino acids. V was clipped by 8 bases and J by 0 bases; unmatched bases: 6. The CDR3 spells CASRPDRASNQPQHF. The CDR3 region has the DNA TGTGCCAGTCGACCGGACAGGGCTAGCAATCAGCCCCAGCATTTT.